The rows below give T cell receptor beta chains drawn from one sample of a study of cytomegalovirus exposure and HLA in healthy donors. Some clones are missing from TCRdb's copy, which holds only in-frame ones; the method was immunoSEQ multiplex PCR. Here the sample spans roughly 120,000 clones, 65% to 80% being singletons. The sequenced sample consisted of PBMCs. The receptors originated from an older woman in good health and CMV-seropositive. Each CDR3 is given with its conserved first and last residue. The order of the fields is J gene, V gene, CDR3 protein.

>TRBJ1-5|TRBV30
CAWSVGQGYQPQHF
>TRBJ2-2|TRBV5-4
CASSRSGALRTGELFF
>TRBJ2-1|TRBV2
CASSVSPGQGIDNEQFF
>TRBJ2-5|TRBV7-8
CASSGIQETQYF
>TRBJ2-3|TRBV11-2
CASSLAGALTYTQYF
>TRBJ2-7|TRBV4-2
CASSQDPPYEQYF
>TRBJ1-2|TRBV5-4
CASSLAGVNYGYTF
>TRBJ1-5|TRBV4-1
CASSQGRSYSNQPQHF
>TRBJ2-7|TRBV29-1
CSVEAGKPYEQYF
>TRBJ2-7|TRBV18
CASSSTSGVYEQYF
>TRBJ1-1|TRBV4-3
CASSQEAESEAFF
>TRBJ1-1|TRBV25-1
CASSEIRGGAFF
>TRBJ1-1|TRBV15
CATSRITGVLNTEAFF
>TRBJ1-1|TRBV5-5
CASSLAGLGTEAFF
>NA|TRBV19
CASSISGGYYEQYF
>TRBJ2-3|TRBV5-8
CASSPSGLAHTDTQYF
>TRBJ2-5|TRBV7-2
CASSAPTSGLYETQYF
>TRBJ2-5|TRBV5-1
CASSAQTGSETQYF
>TRBJ2-7|TRBV21-1
CASNLTSVIYFYEQYF
>TRBJ1-1|TRBV7-2
CASSLGLRDTEAFF
>TRBJ2-7|TRBV6-6
CASSYQDTTYEQYF
>TRBJ1-5|TRBV23-1
CASRSWPSNQPQHF
>TRBJ2-1|TRBV5-1
CASSLVEAGNNEQFF
>TRBJ1-2|TRBV9
CASSRQGAYGYTF
>TRBJ1-4|TRBV5-1
CASSPSPSGTNYEKLFF
>TRBJ1-5|TRBV27
CASSFNRDQPQHF
>TRBJ2-3|TRBV10-3
CAINRGGVSDTQYF
>TRBJ1-3|TRBV6-5
CASSYTGTSSGNTIYF
>TRBJ2-3|TRBV15
CATSGDREGMTDTQYF
>TRBJ1-3|TRBV28
CASGRGGPGNTIYF
>TRBJ2-1|TRBV12-5
CASGLGLAGAEQFF
>TRBJ2-1|TRBV20-1
CSPTGSEQFF
>TRBJ2-7|TRBV9
CASSGGLAGGYEQYF
>TRBJ1-5|TRBV5-1
CASSSGGGDQPQHF
>TRBJ2-1|TRBV5-1
CASTPNPTSASSYNEQFF
>TRBJ1-1|TRBV7-9
CASSLIGGATEAFF
>TRBJ2-1|TRBV6-6
CAIQRGANYNEQFF
>TRBJ1-2|TRBV5-6
CASSLPGAIYGYTF
>TRBJ2-7|TRBV7-8
CASSLERIPEEQYF
>TRBJ1-5|TRBV4-3
CASSRVLGTGNQPQHF
>TRBJ1-3|TRBV29-1
CSVSGAESGNTIYF